The present T cell receptor (beta chain) was sequenced within a study of shared clonotypes between healthy human individuals. A note on this clone: Its antigen is unidentified.

The assay was immunoSEQ multiplex PCR, and TCRdb's table has in-frame clones only and misses some. Among around 1.9 million clones listed, 85% to 95% were seen once. CD45RO-negative cells were positively selected for CCR7, leaving out terminally differentiated effector memory CD45RA+ cells. The CDR3 extends over 17 amino acids. Germline V gene sequence: CDR1 LGHNA, CDR2 YSLEER. V was shortened by 0 bases and J by 1 base, with 12 bases between the two germline ends. The study's findings and limits: Richness estimates generally favored naive over memory subsets.

The V gene is TRBV4-3, the J gene TRBJ2-2; perhaps TRBD2 as D (5 bases). Source material: naive CD8+ T cells from PBMCs. The receptor was derived from a man aged 18 to 29 in good health. Some clones in this sample may be carry-over from other donors' samples. The CDR3 region has the DNA TGCGCCAGCAGCCAAGATTTGTGGGAGCTGAACACCGGGGAGCTGTTTTTT. Its protein product is CASSQDLWELNTGELFF.